This record looks at one T cell receptor (beta chain) sequence and its context. This sample is part of a study of blood T cell repertoires in COVID-19. Study summary: Sites in the United States, Italy and Spain provided acute and convalescent COVID-19 samples. PBMCs, B-cell-depleted T cells, or T cells provided the cDNA or gDNA that made up the material.

Authors' methods: Reference gene primers were amplified, and this amplification served to estimate nucleated cell counts. Sequencing was performed with immunoSEQ multiplex PCR; in TCRdb, only in-frame clones are kept and a portion is missing. V and J calls and clone size follow that table, whereas D and trimming were derived from the DNA. In the table there are 65,000 or so clones, nearly 80% of which are singletons. This sequence was found in a human donor in a cohort sampled during active COVID-19. The sample taken for sequencing was peripheral blood.

CDR3 bases: TGTGCCAGCGGGGGACAGTCTACCGGGGAGCTGTTTTTT. Its translation: CASGGQSTGELFF. The V gene is TRBV6-5, the J gene TRBJ2-2, with TRBD1 identical over 7 bases. Per germline, CDR1 MNHEY and CDR2 SVGAGI. V dropped 8 bases and J dropped 5; count of bases not matched to a gene: 5. The CDR3 contains 13 residues.